Listed below are T cell receptor beta chains from one sample, sequenced in a study of T cells expressing NK-cell markers. TCRdb re-analyzed the 5' RACE reads; it lists each CDR3 protein once, without DNA. The sample's table shows fewer than 400,000 distinct CDR3 sequences. Sequenced: blood T cells: a sorted CD56 or NKG2C T cell subset, CD4+ or CD8+ T cells, or bulk PBMC T cells (not recorded which). The receptor set was obtained from a man between 18 and 69 years old in good health. CDR3s include the opening cysteine and the closing phenylalanine or tryptophan. Each record gives: J gene, V gene, CDR3 protein.

>TRBJ1-3|TRBV3-1
CASSSARIGNTIYF
>TRBJ2-5|TRBV29-1
CSLQRPTWLAGESETQYF
>TRBJ2-5|TRBV11-1
CASSASSGAGGETQYF
>TRBJ1-2|TRBV28
CASSPGGTGGFGYTF
>TRBJ1-2|TRBV18
CASSPINEGRGYTF
>TRBJ2-1|TRBV7-8
CASSLAWLAGGLFF
>TRBJ2-3|TRBV6-1
CASSEGVGVSTDTQYF
>TRBJ2-3|TRBV19
CASSIRGPSTDTQYF
>TRBJ2-4|TRBV28
CASSPGTYLAKNIQYF
>TRBJ2-6|TRBV3-1
CASSQDIRGAGANVLTF
>TRBJ1-2|TRBV2
CASSVQGYGYTF
>TRBJ2-3|TRBV25-1
CASSEAPGQGRSTDTQYF
>TRBJ2-2|TRBV11-3
CASSSSRGRSGELFF
>TRBJ2-3|TRBV18
CASSPRTAGDTDTQYF
>TRBJ2-5|TRBV6-5
CASSYSAMVETQYF
>TRBJ1-3|TRBV19
CASRPGQSGNTIYF
>TRBJ2-6|TRBV11-2
CASSLRRSANVLTF
>TRBJ2-5|TRBV19
CASSPKYRGIETQYF
>TRBJ2-7|TRBV19
CASSMRGRVYEQYF
>TRBJ2-4|TRBV6-1
CASSRQVLLAKNIQYF
>TRBJ1-2|TRBV7-8
CASSLGVNSYTF
>TRBJ1-1|TRBV7-2
CASSHPGHKNTEAFF
>TRBJ1-1|TRBV5-1
CASSPGLGGSGTEAFF
>TRBJ1-1|TRBV12-3/TRBV12-4
CASSPRGRQSRYSNTEAFF
>TRBJ2-6|TRBV5-1
CASSLSPQGSGANVLTF
>TRBJ2-4|TRBV5-5
CASSLASRENIQYF
>TRBJ1-5|TRBV12-3/TRBV12-4
CATSTGASNQPQHF
>TRBJ2-3|TRBV27
CASSRSYPRGDTQYF
>TRBJ2-2|TRBV7-9
CAGSTGQANGELFF
>TRBJ1-5|TRBV15
CATSRKRTDSNQPQHF
>TRBJ2-5|TRBV20-1
CSAGRTGWETQYF
>TRBJ2-5|TRBV5-1
CASSVAGTSAPLTETQYF
>TRBJ2-1|TRBV5-1
CASSFGLDPSYNEQFF
>TRBJ1-3|TRBV6-1
CASTRGFSSGNTIYF
>TRBJ2-7|TRBV20-1
CSAPIAGSSYEQYF
>TRBJ2-2|TRBV27
CASSRTIQGTGELFF
>TRBJ2-5|TRBV12-2
CASRPGTSGGFETQYF
>TRBJ1-2|TRBV5-1
CASSEGQDQTNYGYTF